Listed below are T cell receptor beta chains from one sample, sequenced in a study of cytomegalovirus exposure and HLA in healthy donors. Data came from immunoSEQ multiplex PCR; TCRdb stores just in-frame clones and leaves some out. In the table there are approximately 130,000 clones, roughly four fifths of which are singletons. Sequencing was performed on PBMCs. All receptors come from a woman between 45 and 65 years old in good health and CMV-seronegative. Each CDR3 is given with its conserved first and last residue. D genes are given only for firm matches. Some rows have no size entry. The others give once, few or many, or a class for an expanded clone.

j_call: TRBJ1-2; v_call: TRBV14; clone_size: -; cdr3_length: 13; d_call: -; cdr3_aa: CASSQDLDKGYTF; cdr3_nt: TGTGCCAGCAGCCAAGATTTGGACAAGGGCTACACCTTC
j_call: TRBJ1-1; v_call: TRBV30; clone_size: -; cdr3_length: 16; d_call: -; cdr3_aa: CAWRVPLTGGATEAFF; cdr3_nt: TGTGCCTGGAGAGTGCCTTTGACGGGAGGCGCCACTGAAGCTTTCTTT
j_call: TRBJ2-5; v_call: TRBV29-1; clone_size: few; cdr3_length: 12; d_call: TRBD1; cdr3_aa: CSVEVGGTGVDF; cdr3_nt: TGCAGCGTTGAAGTCGGGGGGACAGGGGTGGACTTC
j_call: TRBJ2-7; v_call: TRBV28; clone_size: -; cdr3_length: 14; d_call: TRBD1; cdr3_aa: CASSRRTGSYEQYF; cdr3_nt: TGTGCCAGCAGCAGAAGGACAGGGAGCTACGAGCAGTACTTC
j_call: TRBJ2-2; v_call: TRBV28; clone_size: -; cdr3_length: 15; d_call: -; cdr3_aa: CASRSGSQGTGELFF; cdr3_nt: TGTGCCAGCAGGTCAGGTTCTCAGGGCACCGGGGAGCTGTTTTTT
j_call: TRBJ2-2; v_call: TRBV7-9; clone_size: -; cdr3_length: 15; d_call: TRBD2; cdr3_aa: CASSLNGRLAGELFF; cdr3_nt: TGTGCCAGCAGCTTAAACGGGAGGCTGGCCGGGGAGCTGTTTTTT
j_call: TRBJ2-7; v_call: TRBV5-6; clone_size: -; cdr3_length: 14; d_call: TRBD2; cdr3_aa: CASSFLAGGLEQYF; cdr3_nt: TGTGCCAGCAGCTTTTTAGCGGGAGGGCTGGAGCAGTACTTC
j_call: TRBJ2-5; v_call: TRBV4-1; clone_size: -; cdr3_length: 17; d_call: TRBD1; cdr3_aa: CASSQDGGTGGRETQYF; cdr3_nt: TGCGCCAGCAGCCAAGATGGCGGGACAGGGGGCCGTGAGACCCAGTACTTC
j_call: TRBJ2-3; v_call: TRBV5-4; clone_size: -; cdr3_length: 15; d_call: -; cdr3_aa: CASSLGSGSTDTQYF; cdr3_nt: TGTGCCAGCAGCTTGGGGAGTGGCAGCACAGATACGCAGTATTTT
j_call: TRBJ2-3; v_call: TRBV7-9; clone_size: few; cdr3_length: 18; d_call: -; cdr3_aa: CASSFTAGSVLATDTQYF; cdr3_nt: TGTGCCAGCAGCTTTACGGCAGGGTCCGTACTCGCCACAGATACGCAGTATTTT
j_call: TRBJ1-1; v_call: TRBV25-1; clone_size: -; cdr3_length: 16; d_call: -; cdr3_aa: CASSDRHSPMNTEAFF; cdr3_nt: TGTGCCAGCAGTGATCGACACAGCCCAATGAACACTGAAGCTTTCTTT
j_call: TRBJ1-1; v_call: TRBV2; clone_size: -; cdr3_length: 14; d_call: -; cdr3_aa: CASTSDSYNTEAFF; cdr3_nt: TGTGCCAGCACTTCGGACAGCTACAACACTGAAGCTTTCTTT
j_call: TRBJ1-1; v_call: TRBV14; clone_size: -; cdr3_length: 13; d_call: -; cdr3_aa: CASTESPGIEAFF; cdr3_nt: TGTGCCAGCACAGAGTCGCCAGGAATTGAAGCTTTCTTT
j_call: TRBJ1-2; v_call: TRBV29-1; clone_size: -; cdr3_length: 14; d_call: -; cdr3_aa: CSVEPHEANYGYPF; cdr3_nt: TGCAGCGTTGAACCCCATGAGGCTAACTATGGCTACCCCTTC
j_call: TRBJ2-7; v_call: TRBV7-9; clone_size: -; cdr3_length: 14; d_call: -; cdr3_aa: CASSLLQSSYEQYF; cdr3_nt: TGTGCCAGCAGCTTACTACAGTCCTCCTACGAGCAGTACTTC
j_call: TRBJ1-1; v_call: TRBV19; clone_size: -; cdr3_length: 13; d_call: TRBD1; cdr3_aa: CASRGQGNTEAFF; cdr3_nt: TGTGCCAGTAGGGGACAGGGGAACACTGAAGCTTTCTTT
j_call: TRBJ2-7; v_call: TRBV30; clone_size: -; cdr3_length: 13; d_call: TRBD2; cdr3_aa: CAWSGGRAYEQYF; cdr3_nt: TGTGCCTGGAGTGGTGGGAGGGCCTACGAGCAGTACTTC